Each of the 10 T cell receptor beta chains below was sequenced from the same sample in a study of OX40 agonist ivuxolimab in advanced cancers. Assay: immunoSEQ multiplex PCR; the TCRdb copy retains only in-frame clones and omits some. The table records about 120,000 clones, about 93% of them present only once. The material was CD4+ or CD8+ T cells sorted from blood, obtained in a trial of the OX40 agonist ivuxolimab. The receptors were gathered from an adult with an advanced solid tumor such as melanoma, head and neck, liver or kidney cancer.

This chain uses TRBV9 with TRBJ2-3; 9 bases are a match to TRBD2. Trimming took 3 bases from V and 2 from J; bases not matched to a gene: 13. This CDR3 has 18 amino acids. Germline assignment: CDR1 SGDLS and CDR2 YYNGEE. This chain's CDR3 is CASSAPRRASGNTDTQYF. The CDR3 coding sequence is TGTGCCAGCAGCGCCCCCCGGAGGGCTAGCGGGAACACAGATACGCAGTATTTT.

V and J are TRBV5-1 and TRBJ2-1, with 8 bases aligning to TRBD1. CDR3 length equals 16 residues. J lost 5 bases, V lost 4 bases, and 11 bases had no gene match. CDR1 is SGHRS and CDR2 is YFSETQ in the germline V gene. CDR3 protein: CASSPAPLDRDNEQFF. The CDR3 DNA follows: TGCGCCAGCAGCCCCGCACCTTTGGACAGGGACAATGAGCAGTTCTTC.

The rearrangement links TRBV23-1 to TRBJ2-5; a weak D match, TRBD1 (5 bases). TRBV23-1 belongs to the ORF category, with a function that is uncertain. V was pared by 0 bases and J by 4 bases, with 12 bases between. The CDR3 covers 15 residues. CDR3 DNA sequence: TGCGCCAGCAGTCAATCGGGGCCCGAGAGAGAGACCCAGTACTTC. This codes for CASSQSGPERETQYF.

The V gene is TRBV21-1, the J gene TRBJ1-4; TRBD1, the table's D call, was not compared with the DNA. TRBV21-1 corresponds to a pseudogene. CDR3 size: 15 residues. CDR3 DNA: TGTGCCAGCAGCAAAAAGGGGGTCTCTGCCAAAAAACTGTTTTTT. Translating gives CASSKKGVSAKKLFF.

The rearrangement links TRBV4-3 to TRBJ2-1; 12 bases fit TRBD2. The ends lost 0 bases at V and 4 bases at J; junction bases unmatched: 4. Germline assignment: CDR1 LGHNA and CDR2 YSLEER. The CDR3 sequence is 17 residues long. The CDR3 spells CASSQDAGTSGYNEQFF. CDR3 coding DNA: TGCGCCAGCAGCCAAGATGCCGGGACTAGCGGGTACAATGAGCAGTTCTTC.

This sequence joins TRBV5-1 and TRBJ2-2, with 8 bases aligning to TRBD2. Germline V gene sequence: CDR1 SGHRS, CDR2 YFSETQ. The CDR3 is made up of 15 amino acids. With V trimmed by 0 bases and J by 5 bases, 3 bases remained unmatched. The CDR3, as DNA: TGCGCCAGCAGCTTGGGGGCTAGCGGGACCGGGGAGCTGTTTTTT. Its translation is CASSLGASGTGELFF.

This sequence joins TRBV5-1 and TRBJ2-2; D unclear. Trimming cost V 3 bases and J 6 bases, with 12 bases left between them. This CDR3 region has 14 residues. Germline V gene sequence: CDR1 SGHRS, CDR2 YFSETQ. Written as DNA, the CDR3 is TGCGCCAGCAGCTATGGGAATTCGGCCGGGGAGCTGTTTTTT. Encoded protein: CASSYGNSAGELFF. The full variable domain, rest sourced from reference TRBV5-1 and TRBJ2-2, is KAGVTQTPRYLIKTRGQQVTLSCSPISGHRSVSWYQQTPGQGLQFLFEYFSETQRNKGNFPGRFSGRQFSNSRSEMNVSTLELGDSALYLCASSYGNSAGELFFGEGSRLTVL.

In DNA form, the CDR3 reads TGTGCCAGCAGCTTGGGAGGACTCGGGAATGAGCAGTTCTTC. Its protein product is CASSLGGLGNEQFF. V and J are TRBV5-4 and TRBJ2-1; TRBD2 is a possible D gene (5 bases). CDR1 is SGHNT and CDR2 is YYREEE in the germline V gene (reference sequence). This CDR3 spans 14 amino acids. Trimming left V 0 bases short and J 7 bases short, with 11 bases between. Drawing the rest from reference TRBV5-4 and TRBJ2-1, the complete variable domain is ETGVTQSPTHLIKTRGQQVTLRCSSQSGHNTVSWYQQALGQGPQFIFQYYREEENGRGNFPPRFSGLQFPNYSSELNVNALELDDSALYLCASSLGGLGNEQFFGPGTRLTVL.

The chain carries TRBV7-2 and TRBJ2-7; TRBD1 agrees at 8 bases. Germline CDR1 reads SGHTA; CDR2 reads FQGNSA. Losses at the gene ends were 4 bases for V and 7 bases for J; bases not matched to a gene: 6. The CDR3 is 13 residues long. CDR3 coding DNA: TGTGCCAGCAGCTCCGGACAGGGTGGTGAGCAGTACTTC. This translates into CASSSGQGGEQYF.

The chain combines TRBV9 with TRBJ2-2; either TRBD1 or TRBD2 may supply D (6 bases each). The CDR3 consists of 16 residues. CDR1 and CDR2 from the germline V gene are SGDLS and YYNGEE. V lost 3 bases and J 3 bases, leaving 15 bases between the germline ends. For the CDR3, the DNA is TGTGCCAGCAGCGACAGGGCGGGACACGACACCGGGGAGCTGTTTTTT. Translation gives CASSDRAGHDTGELFF. The whole variable domain, filled in from reference TRBV9 and TRBJ2-2, reads DSGVTQTPKHLITATGQRVTLRCSPRSGDLSVYWYQQSLDQGLQFLIQYYNGEERAKGNILERFSAQQFPDLHSELNLSSLELGDSALYFCASSDRAGHDTGELFFGEGSRLTVL.